This T cell receptor (beta chain) is drawn from a study of cytomegalovirus exposure and HLA in healthy donors. Germline CDR1 reads GTSNPN; CDR2 reads SVGIG (reference sequence). The CDR3 has 14 amino acids. The trim removed 0 bases at V and 5 bases at J, leaving 4 bases unmatched. Primers included in the PCR were 60 Vbeta and 13 Jbeta primers. The data were produced by immunoSEQ multiplex PCR, yet TCRdb's version contains in-frame clones alone and is incomplete. The table lists about 150,000 clones, roughly 66% of them singletons, with 1.5% to 2% in the top ten. This clone was counted between two and nine times.

The sequenced sample consisted of PBMCs. This chain joins TRBV30 and TRBJ1-2; 9 positions match TRBD1. The clonotype was recovered from a woman in her late teens or twenties in good health and CMV-seronegative. The CDR3 DNA sequence: TGTGCCTGGAGTGTACAGGGGGCCGTTTATGGCTACACCTTC. Amino acids: CAWSVQGAVYGYTF.